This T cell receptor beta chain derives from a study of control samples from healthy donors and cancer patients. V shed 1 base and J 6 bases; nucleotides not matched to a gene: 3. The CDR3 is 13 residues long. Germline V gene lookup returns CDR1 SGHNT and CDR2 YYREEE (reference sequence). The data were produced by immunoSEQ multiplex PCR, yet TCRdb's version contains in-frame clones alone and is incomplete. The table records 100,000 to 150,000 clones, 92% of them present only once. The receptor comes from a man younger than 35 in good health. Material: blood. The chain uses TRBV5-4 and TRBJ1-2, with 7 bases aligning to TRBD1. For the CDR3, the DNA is TGTGCCAGCAGCTTGTGGCAGGGGGATGGCTACACCTTC. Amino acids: CASSLWQGDGYTF.